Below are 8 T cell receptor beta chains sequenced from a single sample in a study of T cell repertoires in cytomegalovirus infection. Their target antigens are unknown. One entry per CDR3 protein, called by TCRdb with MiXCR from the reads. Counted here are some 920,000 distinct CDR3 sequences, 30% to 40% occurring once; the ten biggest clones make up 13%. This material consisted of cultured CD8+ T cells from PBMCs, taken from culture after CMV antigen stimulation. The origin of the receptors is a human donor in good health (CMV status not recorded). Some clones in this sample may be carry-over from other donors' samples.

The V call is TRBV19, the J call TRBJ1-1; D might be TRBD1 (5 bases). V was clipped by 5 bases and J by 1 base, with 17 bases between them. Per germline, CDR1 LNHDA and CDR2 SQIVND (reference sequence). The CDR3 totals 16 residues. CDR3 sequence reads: CASSGDVGWSNTEAFF. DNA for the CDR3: TGTGCCAGTAGTGGGGACGTCGGGTGGTCGAACACTGAAGCTTTCTTT.

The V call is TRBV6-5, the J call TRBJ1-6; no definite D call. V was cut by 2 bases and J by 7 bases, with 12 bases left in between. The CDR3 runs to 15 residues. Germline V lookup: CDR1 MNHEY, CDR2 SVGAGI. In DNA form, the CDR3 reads TGTGCCAGCAGTTACATTGGGCGGTCGAATTCACCCCTCCACTTT. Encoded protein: CASSYIGRSNSPLHF.

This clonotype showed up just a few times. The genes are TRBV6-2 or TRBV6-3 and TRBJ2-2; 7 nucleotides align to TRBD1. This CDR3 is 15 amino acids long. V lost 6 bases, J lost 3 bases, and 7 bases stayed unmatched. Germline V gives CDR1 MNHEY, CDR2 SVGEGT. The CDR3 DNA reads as TGTGCCAGCAGCCCCCGGGACAGAGACACCGGGGAGCTGTTTTTT. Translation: CASSPRDRDTGELFF.

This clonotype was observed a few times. The chain's CDR3 is CASSYPGGSETQYF. CDR3 bases: TGTGCCAGCAGCTACCCAGGGGGTTCAGAGACCCAGTACTTC. This sequence joins TRBV7-9 and TRBJ2-5; TRBD1 matches 7 bases. Germline values: CDR1 SEHNR, CDR2 FQNEAQ (reference sequence). This CDR3 is built from 14 residues. J was trimmed by 4 bases and V by 4 bases; bases with no gene match: 6.

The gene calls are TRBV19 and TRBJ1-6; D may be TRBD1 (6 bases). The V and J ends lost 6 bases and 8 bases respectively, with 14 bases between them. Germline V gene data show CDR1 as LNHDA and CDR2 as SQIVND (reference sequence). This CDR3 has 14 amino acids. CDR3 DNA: TGTGCCAGTAGCAACAGGGAGGCTCATTCACCCCTCCACTTT. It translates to CASSNREAHSPLHF.

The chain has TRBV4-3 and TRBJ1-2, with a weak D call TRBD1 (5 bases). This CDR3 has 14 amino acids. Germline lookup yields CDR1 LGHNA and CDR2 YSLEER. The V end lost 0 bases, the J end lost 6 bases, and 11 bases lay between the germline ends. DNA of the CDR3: TGCGCCAGCAGCCAAGATAAGGGGTATAATGGCTACACCTTC. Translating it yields CASSQDKGYNGYTF.

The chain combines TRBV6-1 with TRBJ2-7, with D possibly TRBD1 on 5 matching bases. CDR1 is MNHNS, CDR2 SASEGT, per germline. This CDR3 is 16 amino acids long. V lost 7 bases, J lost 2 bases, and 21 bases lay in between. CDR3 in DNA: TGTGCCAGCATCCGACCCCCCACAGGAGAAGCCTACGAGCAGTACGTC. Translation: CASIRPPTGEAYEQYV.

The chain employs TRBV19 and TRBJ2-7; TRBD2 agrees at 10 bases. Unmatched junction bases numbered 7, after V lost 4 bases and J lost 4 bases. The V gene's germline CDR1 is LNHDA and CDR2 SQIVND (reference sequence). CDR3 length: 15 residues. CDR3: CASSNSGGPGYEQYF. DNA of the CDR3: TGTGCCAGTAGTAATAGCGGGGGGCCTGGATACGAGCAGTACTTC. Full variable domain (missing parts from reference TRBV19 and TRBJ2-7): DGGITQSPKYLFRKEGQNVTLSCEQNLNHDAMYWYRQDPGQGLRLIYYSQIVNDFQKGDIAEGYSVSREKKESFPLTVTSAQKNPTAFYLCASSNSGGPGYEQYFGPGTRLTVT.